What follows are 9 T cell receptor beta chains derived from one specimen sequenced in a study of T cells after posttransplantation cyclophosphamide. Clones were read by immunoSEQ multiplex PCR, and TCRdb kept only the in-frame ones, dropping some. This sample comprises fewer than 35,000 clones, none seen once only. Sequencing was carried out using PBMCs. The receptors were sampled from a woman aged 25-40 years in good health and a related stem cell transplant donor.

In its sample, this clone was seen many times. The genes are TRBV5-4 and TRBJ1-4; 8 bases fit TRBD1. Germline trimming cut 3 bases from V and 7 bases from J; bases unmatched to any gene: 11. Germline V lookup: CDR1 SGHNT, CDR2 YYREEE (reference sequence). This CDR3 has 16 residues. The CDR3 here is CASSWTGLIGSEKLFF. The CDR3 nucleotides are TGTGCCAGCAGCTGGACAGGGCTTATAGGTAGTGAAAAACTGTTTTTT. Complete variable domain (other parts from reference TRBV5-4 and TRBJ1-4): ETGVTQSPTHLIKTRGQQVTLRCSSQSGHNTVSWYQQALGQGPQFIFQYYREEENGRGNFPPRFSGLQFPNYSSELNVNALELDDSALYLCASSWTGLIGSEKLFFGSGTQLSVL.

This clone showed up many times. The chain has TRBV6-1 and TRBJ2-7; 8 nucleotides match TRBD1. Per germline, CDR1 MNHNS and CDR2 SASEGT. The CDR3 is 14 residues long. V was pared by 6 bases and J by 3 bases, with 7 bases of the junction left unmatched. CDR3 sequence reads: CASRTRTGSYEQYF. CDR3 nucleotides: TGTGCCAGCAGGACCAGGACAGGGAGCTACGAGCAGTACTTC.

This clone was recorded at least ten times. The rearrangement joins TRBV9 to TRBJ2-7; the match to TRBD1 covers 7 bases. V gave up 3 bases and J gave up 0 bases; unmatched junction bases: 3. CDR3 length: 14 amino acids. Germline-derived CDR1 and CDR2 are SGDLS and YYNGEE. The CDR3 sequence is CASSEGDSSYEQYF. The CDR3 DNA sequence: TGTGCCAGCAGCGAGGGGGACAGCTCCTACGAGCAGTACTTC.

This clone was found many times. This chain links TRBV5-1 with TRBJ2-7; a possible D gene is TRBD1 (6 bases). Per germline, CDR1 SGHRS and CDR2 YFSETQ. V shed 3 bases and J shed 0 bases, with 10 bases lying between them. The CDR3 length is 14 residues. Here the CDR3 reads CASSSQGRSYEQYF. CDR3 DNA: TGCGCCAGCAGCTCGCAGGGGCGCTCCTACGAGCAGTACTTC.

This clone was picked up a small number of times. The chain recombines TRBV28 with TRBJ2-5, with TRBD1 matching 9 bases. The V and J ends lost 7 bases and 5 bases, in that order; junction bases with no gene match: 20. Germline V gene data show CDR1 as MDHEN and CDR2 as SYDVKM. CDR3 length: 18 amino acids. The CDR3 DNA reads TGTGCCAGCACCAAGTCCCAACAGGGGGCTTTATTCGGGGAGACCCAGTACTTC. Amino acid sequence: CASTKSQQGALFGETQYF.

This clone occurred a few times. The chain recombines TRBV6-4 with TRBJ2-3, with TRBD2 identical over 9 bases. Germline CDR1 and CDR2: MRHNA and SNTAGT. The ends lost 4 bases at V and 1 base at J; junction bases unmatched: 6. The CDR3 sequence is 16 residues long. The CDR3 spells CASSAGASGGTDTQYF. The CDR3 nucleotides read TGTGCCAGCAGTGCTGGGGCTAGCGGGGGCACAGATACGCAGTATTTT.

Many counts were recorded for this clone. The chain has TRBV12-3 or TRBV12-4 and TRBJ1-4; TRBD1 aligns across 10 bases. The CDR3 sequence is 15 residues long. Unmatched junction bases numbered 7, after V lost 2 bases and J lost 10 bases. The CDR3 loop reads CASSLYRDRGRKLFF. The CDR3 nucleotides read TGTGCCAGCAGTTTATACCGGGACAGGGGCCGAAAACTGTTTTTT.

This clone was counted many times. The chain uses TRBV19 and TRBJ1-5; the D is unclear. This CDR3 region has 16 residues. The V end lost 0 bases, the J end lost 4 bases, and 13 bases lay between the germline ends. Germline assignment: CDR1 LNHDA and CDR2 SQIVND (reference sequence). The CDR3 DNA sequence: TGTGCCAGTAGTATAGATTACGGCAGACTAAATCAGCCCCAGCATTTT. This codes for CASSIDYGRLNQPQHF. Combining the CDR3 with reference TRBV19 and TRBJ1-5 gives the whole variable domain DGGITQSPKYLFRKEGQNVTLSCEQNLNHDAMYWYRQDPGQGLRLIYYSQIVNDFQKGDIAEGYSVSREKKESFPLTVTSAQKNPTAFYLCASSIDYGRLNQPQHFGDGTRLSIL.

The CDR3 coding sequence is TGTGCCTGGAGTGTTACAGGGGCTCGCGGCTACACCTTC. This encodes CAWSVTGARGYTF. V usage is TRBV30 and J usage is TRBJ1-2; TRBD1 matches 7 bases. V trimming: 0 bases; J trimming: 8 bases; junction bases outside the gene matches: 6. Germline-derived CDR1 and CDR2 are GTSNPN and SVGIG (reference sequence). The CDR3 length is 13 residues.